This T cell receptor (beta chain) originates from a study of blood T cell repertoires in COVID-19. Study-wide context: The United States, Italy and Spain supplied acute and convalescent COVID-19 samples.

Everyone who took part was about 18 to 90 years old, and they came from about 25 US areas. Participants' own reports of clinical history determined their cohort assignment. In the authors' workflow: Reference gene primer amplification in the assay estimated nucleated cell counts. TCRdb's copy holds only in-frame clones and misses some; the assay was immunoSEQ multiplex PCR. V and J calls and clone size follow that table, whereas D and trimming were derived from the DNA. The table includes some 260,000 clones, roughly four fifths detected once. Note on this clone: This specimen includes other DNA sequences encoding the same CDR3.

Germline loops: CDR1 KGHSH, CDR2 LQKENI. The CDR3 is made up of 15 amino acids. The V and J ends lost 2 bases and 4 bases, in that order; junction bases with no gene match: 4. The chain uses TRBV18 and TRBJ1-5; 8 bases are shared with TRBD1. The TCR originated in a man younger than 45 with acute COVID-19. The material sequenced was PBMCs or T cells enriched from blood (not recorded which). The CDR3: CASSPGTGENQPQHF. CDR3 in DNA: TGTGCCAGCTCACCAGGGACAGGAGAGAATCAGCCCCAGCATTTT.